What follows are 29 T cell receptor beta chains derived from one specimen sequenced in a study of human T cells and chemical hapten exposure. Time point given: patch test 3, about 24 weeks after DPC sensitization. Treatment indicated: therapeutic diphenylcyclopropenone sensitization with weekly scalp DPC. MiXCR was run by TCRdb on the RACE reads, yielding one entry per CDR3 protein. The sample has around 200,000 distinct CDR3 sequences; around a quarter are singletons. The sequenced sample was whole blood, obtained in connection with sensitization to the hapten diphenylcyclopropenone (DPC). These receptors were obtained from a middle-aged woman with alopecia areata. Some clones in this sample may be carry-over from other donors' samples.

The chain links TRBV12-3 or TRBV12-4 to TRBJ2-3, with 7 nucleotides matching TRBD2. J was trimmed by 4 bases and V by 6 bases; bases with no gene match: 7. CDR3 size: 14 residues. The CDR3 sequence: CASSPSAGPDTQYF. Here the CDR3 DNA reads TGTGCCAGCAGCCCATCAGCGGGACCAGATACGCAGTATTTT.

This clonotype was observed a few times. This sequence joins TRBV2 and TRBJ1-1; 8 nucleotides align to TRBD1. In germline, CDR1 is SNHLY, CDR2 FYNNEI. This CDR3 spans 13 amino acids. The V and J ends lost 7 bases and 1 base, in that order; junction bases with no gene match: 2. CDR3 amino acids: CASTGQGNTEAFF. CDR3 nucleotides: TGTGCCAGCACCGGACAGGGGAACACTGAAGCTTTCTTT. Variable domain in full (rest from reference TRBV2 and TRBJ1-1): EPEVTQTPSHQVTQMGQEVILRCVPISNHLYFYWYRQILGQKVEFLVSFYNNEISEKSEIFDDQFSVERPDGSNFTLKIRSTKLEDSAMYFCASTGQGNTEAFFGQGTRLTVV.

This chain links TRBV4-3 with TRBJ1-4; the D is unclear. V was clipped by 0 bases and J by 4 bases, with 9 bases between them. This CDR3 spans 15 amino acids. Germline CDR1 LGHNA, CDR2 YSLEER. The CDR3 bases are TGCGCCAGCAGCCAAGACAAGGATGGTAATGAAAAACTGTTTTTT. It translates to CASSQDKDGNEKLFF.

The chain couples TRBV12-3 or TRBV12-4 to TRBJ1-5, with 9 positions matching TRBD1. With V trimmed by 6 bases and J by 7 bases, 7 bases remained unmatched. CDR3 length: 14 residues. This CDR3 reads CASRLDRGGQPQHF. The CDR3 region has the DNA TGTGCCAGCAGGCTTGACAGGGGGGGACAGCCCCAGCATTTT.

CDR3 in amino acids: CAIKDTLQETQYF. The CDR3 bases are TGTGCCATCAAGGACACTTTACAAGAGACCCAGTACTTC. The rearrangement joins TRBV10-3 to TRBJ2-5; D is possibly TRBD1 (5 bases). From germline, CDR1 is ENHRY and CDR2 SYGVKD. V was pared by 7 bases and J by 2 bases, with 11 bases between. The CDR3 spans 13 residues.

This clonotype was counted many times. The chain couples TRBV20-1 to TRBJ2-1; D possibly corresponds to TRBD2 (5 bases). V lost 6 bases to trimming and J lost 2 bases, with 11 bases between them. The CDR3 covers 13 residues. Germline values: CDR1 DFQATT, CDR2 SNEGSKA (reference sequence). DNA of the CDR3: TGCAGTGCCGAGCGGAGGCCCTACAATGAGCAGTTCTTC. Translation gives CSAERRPYNEQFF.

The chain recombines TRBV10-1 with TRBJ2-4, with TRBD2 matching over 7 bases. Germline V gene sequence: CDR1 WNHNN, CDR2 SYGVQD (reference sequence). This CDR3 region has 14 residues. Trimming at V came to 2 bases and at J to 9 bases, leaving 7 bases not matched to a gene. The CDR3 DNA reads TGCGCCAGCAGTGAGGGCGGGAGAAGTAGCATTCAGTACTTC. Translating gives CASSEGGRSSIQYF.

This clonotype has only a few counts. The chain uses TRBV5-6 and TRBJ1-6, with D unclear. In germline, CDR1 is SGHDT, CDR2 YYEEEE. The CDR3 length is 11 residues. The V gene lost 7 bases and the J gene lost 4 bases, with 3 bases spanning the gap. CDR3: CASGYNSPLHF. CDR3 coding DNA: TGTGCCAGCGGATATAATTCACCCCTCCACTTT.

The genes are TRBV12-3 or TRBV12-4 and TRBJ2-2, with 10 bases matching TRBD2. The CDR3 runs to 16 residues. V was clipped by 5 bases and J by 0 bases; unmatched bases: 3. CDR3 nucleotide sequence: TGTGCCAGCAGTCGGACTAGCGGACCGAACACCGGGGAGCTGTTTTTT. It specifies CASSRTSGPNTGELFF.

This clonotype was found a few times. The gene calls are TRBV20-1 and TRBJ2-5; 10 bases are a match to TRBD2. The length of the CDR3 is 15 residues. From germline, CDR1 is DFQATT and CDR2 SNEGSKA (reference sequence). With 3 bases clipped from V and 5 bases from J, the junction kept 9 bases outside the gene matches. The CDR3 DNA sequence: TGCAGTGCTAGTCGAGCGGGAGGGCCATTGGAGACCCAGTACTTC. Encoded protein: CSASRAGGPLETQYF.

The CDR3 protein is CASIPSTGELFF. CDR3 coding DNA: TGTGCCAGCATTCCCAGCACCGGGGAGCTGTTTTTT. The chain employs TRBV6-2 or TRBV6-3 and TRBJ2-2; D is ambiguous. The V and J ends lost 7 bases and 4 bases respectively, with 7 bases between them. The germline V gene encodes CDR1 MNHEY and CDR2 SVGEGT. The CDR3 has 12 amino acids.

V and J are TRBV7-9 and TRBJ1-3; 7 bases match TRBD1. Germline assignment: CDR1 SEHNR and CDR2 FQNEAQ (reference sequence). V lost 4 bases to trimming and J lost 0 bases; unmatched junction nucleotides: 15. The CDR3 consists of 19 residues. CDR3 DNA: TGTGCCAGCAGCTCGGGACAGCTTGGGGACCTCCTCTCTGGAAACACCATATATTTT. It is translated as CASSSGQLGDLLSGNTIYF.

This clonotype has a handful of counts. The V and J genes are TRBV20-1 and TRBJ1-2; 10 bases line up with TRBD1. The germline V gene has CDR1 DFQATT and CDR2 SNEGSKA (reference sequence). CDR3 length: 14 amino acids. V was clipped by 5 bases and J by 4 bases; unmatched bases: 7. The CDR3 is CSAAETGGSYGYTF. CDR3 sequence (DNA): TGCAGTGCTGCTGAGACAGGGGGCAGCTATGGCTACACCTTC.

This chain links TRBV18 with TRBJ1-3, with D unresolved. The CDR3 length is 16 residues. V lost 2 bases, J lost 4 bases, and 15 bases lay in between. CDR1 KGHSH and CDR2 LQKENI come from the germline V gene. CDR3 in amino acids: CASSPYDGPLGNTIYF. The CDR3, as DNA: TGTGCCAGCTCACCATATGACGGCCCGTTGGGAAACACCATATATTTT.

The sample holds a few counts of this clonotype. This chain links TRBV29-1 with TRBJ1-2; 7 bases align to TRBD1. Trimming removed 6 bases from V and 1 base from J; junction bases left unmatched: 8. Germline CDR1 SQVTM, CDR2 ANQGSEA. CDR3 length equals 14 residues. The CDR3 nucleotides read TGCAGCGTGGATCCGGGACAGATTAACTATGGCTACACCTTC. Its translation: CSVDPGQINYGYTF.

The chain couples TRBV20-1 to TRBJ2-7; 8 bases map to TRBD2. The J segment lost 2 bases and the V segment lost 0 bases, leaving 9 bases of the junction unmatched. This CDR3 comprises 16 residues. Per the germline V gene, CDR1 is DFQATT and CDR2 is SNEGSKA (reference sequence). DNA of the CDR3: TGCAGTGCTAGAGATCCCAGCGGGAGTGGAGCCTACGAGCAGTACTTC. This encodes CSARDPSGSGAYEQYF.

V usage is TRBV21-1 and J usage is TRBJ1-5; no check of the table's D call, TRBD1, against the DNA was made. TRBV21-1 is a pseudogene. CDR3 length equals 12 residues. CDR3 protein: CASTGVRQPQHF. The CDR3 nucleotides are TGTGCCAGCACCGGGGTTAGGCAGCCCCAGCATTTT.

The chain links TRBV27 to TRBJ2-7; D assignment may be TRBD1 or TRBD2 (5 bases each). The CDR3 spans 14 residues. CDR1 is MNHEY, CDR2 SMNVEV, per germline (reference sequence). V was trimmed by 6 bases and J by 9 bases, leaving 21 bases between them. The CDR3 spells CASRSPGQERRQYF. Here the CDR3 DNA reads TGTGCCAGCAGATCCCCGGGGCAGGAAAGGAGGCAGTACTTC.

The chain employs TRBV28 and TRBJ2-7, with 8 bases aligning to TRBD1. The junction had 9 bases not matched to a gene; V was cut back by 8 bases and J by 3 bases. From germline, CDR1 is MDHEN and CDR2 SYDVKM. The CDR3 runs to 14 residues. The CDR3 sequence: CASRRQGLFYEQYF. The DNA for the CDR3 is TGTGCCAGCCGAAGACAGGGGCTGTTCTACGAGCAGTACTTC.

The chain has TRBV5-1 and TRBJ2-1; D is unresolved. V was cut by 0 bases and J by 9 bases, with 13 bases left in between. The V gene's germline CDR1 is SGHRS and CDR2 YFSETQ. The CDR3 is 14 residues long. As DNA, the CDR3 is TGCGCCAGCAGCTTGGCCCAGAAGAGTAGTGAGCAGTTCTTC. It encodes CASSLAQKSSEQFF. Looking up the rest from reference TRBV5-1 and TRBJ2-1 gives the full variable domain: KAGVTQTPRYLIKTRGQQVTLSCSPISGHRSVSWYQQTPGQGLQFLFEYFSETQRNKGNFPGRFSGRQFSNSRSEMNVSTLELGDSALYLCASSLAQKSSEQFFGPGTRLTVL.

The CDR3: CSASSIRDSSYEQYF. DNA of the CDR3: TGCAGTGCTAGTTCGATCCGGGACAGCTCCTACGAGCAGTACTTC. This chain connects TRBV20-1 to TRBJ2-7, with 7 bases identical to TRBD1. Trimming removed 3 bases from V and 0 bases from J; junction bases left unmatched: 8. The CDR3 contains 15 residues. Germline CDR1 is DFQATT and CDR2 is SNEGSKA (reference sequence).

This clonotype was detected only a few times. The CDR3 region has the DNA TGCGCCAGCAGCCAAGGTTTCAGCAATGCGCGTGAAAAACTGTTTTTT. Amino acid sequence: CASSQGFSNAREKLFF. The chain couples TRBV4-3 to TRBJ1-4; D unclear. Germline CDR1 LGHNA, CDR2 YSLEER. The V end was cut by 1 base, the J end by 7 bases, with 16 bases between. The CDR3 is 16 residues long.

In its sample, this clonotype was seen a few times. The J gene is TRBJ1-5, the V gene TRBV3-1; D unclear. This CDR3 comprises 13 residues. CDR1 is LGHDT, CDR2 YNNKEL, per germline (reference sequence). V shed 3 bases and J shed 3 bases, with 6 bases lying between them. CDR3 bases: TGTGCCAGCAGCCAGTTATCCAATCAGCCCCAGCATTTT. This translates into CASSQLSNQPQHF.

This clonotype has more than one count but fewer than ten. The chain joins TRBV3-1 to TRBJ1-3; D call uncertain. V dropped 3 bases and J dropped 2 bases, with 11 bases sitting between them. The length of the CDR3 is 15 residues. From germline, CDR1 is LGHDT and CDR2 YNNKEL (reference sequence). The CDR3 sequence is CASSQFVGTGNTIYF. The CDR3 DNA reads as TGTGCCAGCAGCCAGTTCGTGGGTACTGGAAACACCATATATTTT.

The rearrangement links TRBV20-1 to TRBJ1-1; a possible D gene is TRBD1 (6 bases). The CDR3 sequence is 14 residues long. V shed 3 bases and J shed 4 bases, with 15 bases lying between them. CDR1 DFQATT and CDR2 SNEGSKA come from the germline V gene (reference sequence). The CDR3 sequence: CSASRGELGTEAFF. CDR3 DNA: TGCAGTGCTAGTAGGGGGGAGTTAGGCACTGAAGCTTTCTTT.

This clonotype has more than one count but fewer than ten. The gene calls are TRBV6-6 and TRBJ2-2, with unresolved D. Germline CDR1 reads MNHNY; CDR2 reads SVGAGI (reference sequence). The CDR3 loop spans 11 amino acids. Trimming took 6 bases from V and 2 from J, leaving 1 base between them. The CDR3 here is CASRNTGELFF. In DNA form, the CDR3 reads TGTGCCAGCAGAAACACCGGGGAGCTGTTTTTT.

V is TRBV5-1 and J is TRBJ2-4, with D unclear. Germline assignment: CDR1 SGHRS and CDR2 YFSETQ. The CDR3 is 15 amino acids. V shed 1 base and J shed 4 bases, with 12 bases lying between them. The CDR3 region has the DNA TGCGCCAGCAGCTTGAACAGTGTTCAAAAAAACATTCAGTACTTC. Amino acid sequence: CASSLNSVQKNIQYF.

This chain connects TRBV6-2 or TRBV6-3 to TRBJ2-7; TRBD1 might be the D (5 bases). Germline CDR1 is MNHEY and CDR2 is SVGEGT. This CDR3 region has 15 residues. V lost 2 bases to trimming and J lost 2 bases, with 13 bases between them. The CDR3 protein is CASSYRGKVAYEQYF. The CDR3 DNA is TGTGCCAGCAGTTACAGGGGCAAGGTCGCCTACGAGCAGTACTTC.

The chain employs TRBV4-2 and TRBJ1-1, with 9 bases fitting TRBD1. Trimming at V came to 3 bases and at J to 6 bases, leaving 2 bases not matched to a gene. CDR1 is LGHNA and CDR2 is YNFKEQ in the germline V gene. The CDR3 is 13 residues long. CDR3 DNA sequence: TGTGCCAGCAGCCAGAGACAGGGGGCTGAAGCTTTCTTT. Translating it yields CASSQRQGAEAFF.